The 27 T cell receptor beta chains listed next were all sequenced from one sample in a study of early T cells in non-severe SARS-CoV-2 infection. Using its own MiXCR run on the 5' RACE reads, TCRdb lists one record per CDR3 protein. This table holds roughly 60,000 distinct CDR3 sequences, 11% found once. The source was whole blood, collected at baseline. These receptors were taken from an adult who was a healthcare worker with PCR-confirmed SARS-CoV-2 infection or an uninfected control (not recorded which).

This CDR3 is CASSTRRPGGPGELFF. DNA of the CDR3: TGTGCCAGCAGCACACGTCGGCCAGGGGGACCCGGGGAGCTGTTTTTT. J is TRBJ2-2 and V is TRBV7-2, with 7 bases identical to TRBD1. The CDR3 sequence is 16 residues long. V gave up 5 bases and J gave up 6 bases; unmatched junction bases: 12. Germline V gene sequence: CDR1 SGHTA, CDR2 FQGNSA. The full variable domain, with the rest looked up from reference TRBV7-2 and TRBJ2-2, is GAGVSQSPSNKVTEKGKDVELRCDPISGHTALYWYRQSLGQGLEFLIYFQGNSAPDKSGLPSDRFSAERTGGSVSTLTIQRTQQEDSAVYLCASSTRRPGGPGELFFGEGSRLTVL.

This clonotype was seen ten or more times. The CDR3 bases are TGCGCCAGCAGCGTACAGACTGTCACAGATACGCAGTATTTT. Amino acid sequence: CASSVQTVTDTQYF. The chain has TRBV5-1 and TRBJ2-3; D call uncertain. The CDR3 contains 14 residues. Trimming pared 4 bases from V and 2 bases from J, leaving 11 bases between. Germline-derived CDR1 and CDR2 are SGHRS and YFSETQ.

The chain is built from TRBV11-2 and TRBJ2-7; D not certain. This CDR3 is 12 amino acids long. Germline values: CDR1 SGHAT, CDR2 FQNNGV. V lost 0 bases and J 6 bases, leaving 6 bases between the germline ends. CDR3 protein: CASSLELGEQYF. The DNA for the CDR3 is TGTGCCAGCAGCTTAGAACTGGGCGAGCAGTACTTC. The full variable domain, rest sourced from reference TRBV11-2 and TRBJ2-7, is EAGVAQSPRYKIIEKRQSVAFWCNPISGHATLYWYQQILGQGPKLLIQFQNNGVVDDSQLPKDRFSAERLKGVDSTLKIQPAKLEDSAVYLCASSLELGEQYFGPGTRLTVT.

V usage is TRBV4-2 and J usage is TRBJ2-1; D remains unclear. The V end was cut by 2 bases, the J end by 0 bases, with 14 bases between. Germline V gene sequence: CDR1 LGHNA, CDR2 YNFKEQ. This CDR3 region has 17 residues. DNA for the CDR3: TGTGCCAGCAGCCAATTTACAATTCCGAGCTCCTACAATGAGCAGTTCTTC. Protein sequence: CASSQFTIPSSYNEQFF.

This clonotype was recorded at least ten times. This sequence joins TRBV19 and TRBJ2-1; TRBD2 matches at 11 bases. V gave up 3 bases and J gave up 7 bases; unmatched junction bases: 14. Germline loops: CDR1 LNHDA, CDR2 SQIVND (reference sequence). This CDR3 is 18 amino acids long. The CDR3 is CASSIPLGLAGWSNEQFF. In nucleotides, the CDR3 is TGTGCCAGTAGTATCCCCCTCGGACTAGCGGGCTGGTCGAATGAGCAGTTCTTC. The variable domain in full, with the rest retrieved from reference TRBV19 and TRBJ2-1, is DGGITQSPKYLFRKEGQNVTLSCEQNLNHDAMYWYRQDPGQGLRLIYYSQIVNDFQKGDIAEGYSVSREKKESFPLTVTSAQKNPTAFYLCASSIPLGLAGWSNEQFFGPGTRLTVL.

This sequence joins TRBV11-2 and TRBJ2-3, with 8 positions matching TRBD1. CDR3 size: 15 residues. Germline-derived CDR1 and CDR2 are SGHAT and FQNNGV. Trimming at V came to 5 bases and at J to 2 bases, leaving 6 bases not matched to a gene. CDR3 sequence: CASSETGASTDTQYF. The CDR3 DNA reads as TGTGCCAGCAGCGAGACAGGGGCGTCCACAGATACGCAGTATTTT.

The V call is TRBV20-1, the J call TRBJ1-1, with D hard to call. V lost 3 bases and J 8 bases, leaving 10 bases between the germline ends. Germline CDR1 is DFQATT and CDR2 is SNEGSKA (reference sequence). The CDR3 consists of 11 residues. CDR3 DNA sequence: TGCAGTGCTAGGTGGCAGAGCGAAGCTTTCTTT. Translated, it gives CSARWQSEAFF.

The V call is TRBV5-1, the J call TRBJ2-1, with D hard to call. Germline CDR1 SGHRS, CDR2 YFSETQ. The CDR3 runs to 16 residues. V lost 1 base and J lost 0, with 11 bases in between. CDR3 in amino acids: CASSLIPGLSYNEQFF. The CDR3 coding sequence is TGCGCCAGCAGCTTGATCCCGGGTCTCTCCTACAATGAGCAGTTCTTC.

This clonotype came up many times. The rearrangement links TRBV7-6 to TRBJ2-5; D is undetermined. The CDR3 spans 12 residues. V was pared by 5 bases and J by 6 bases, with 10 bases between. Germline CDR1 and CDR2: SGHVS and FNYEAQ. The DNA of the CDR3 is TGTGCCAGCAGCCCAGAGGTGCAGACCCAGTACTTC. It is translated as CASSPEVQTQYF.

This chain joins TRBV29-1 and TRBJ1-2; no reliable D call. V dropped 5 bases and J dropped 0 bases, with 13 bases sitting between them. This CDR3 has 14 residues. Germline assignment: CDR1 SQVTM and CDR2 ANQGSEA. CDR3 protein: CSVFGVRANYGYTF. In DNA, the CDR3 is TGCAGCGTTTTTGGAGTAAGAGCTAACTATGGCTACACCTTC.

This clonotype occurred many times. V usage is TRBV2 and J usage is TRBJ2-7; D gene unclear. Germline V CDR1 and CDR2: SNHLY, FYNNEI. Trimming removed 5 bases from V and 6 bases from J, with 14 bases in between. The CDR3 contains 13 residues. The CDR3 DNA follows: TGTGCCAGCAGTCTCGGCTGGGCTGCCGAGCAGTACTTC. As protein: CASSLGWAAEQYF.

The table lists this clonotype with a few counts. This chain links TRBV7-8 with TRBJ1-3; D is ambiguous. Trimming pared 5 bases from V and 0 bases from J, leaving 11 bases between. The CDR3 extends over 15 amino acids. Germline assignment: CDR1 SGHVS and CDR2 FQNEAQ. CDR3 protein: CASSQMHNSGNTIYF. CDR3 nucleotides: TGTGCCAGCAGCCAAATGCACAACTCTGGAAACACCATATATTTT.

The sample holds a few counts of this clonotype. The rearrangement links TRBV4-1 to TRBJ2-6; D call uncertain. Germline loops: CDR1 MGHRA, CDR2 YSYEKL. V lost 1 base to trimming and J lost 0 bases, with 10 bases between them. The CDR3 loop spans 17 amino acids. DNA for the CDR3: TGCGCCAGCAGCCAAGGACCCGCCGGCTCTGGGGCCAACGTCCTGACTTTC. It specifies CASSQGPAGSGANVLTF.

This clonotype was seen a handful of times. CDR3 DNA: TGTGCCAGCAGTGTCCTCTGGTGGAGCAGGGGGCGTAGTGGCACTGAAGCTTTCTTT. Its translation is CASSVLWWSRGRSGTEAFF. This chain connects TRBV2 to TRBJ1-1; TRBD1 agrees at 8 bases. With 4 bases clipped from V and 4 bases from J, the junction kept 20 bases outside the gene matches. From germline, CDR1 is SNHLY and CDR2 FYNNEI. The CDR3 is made up of 19 amino acids.

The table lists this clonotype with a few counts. The CDR3 is CASSQGYSGGSGGNTIYF. For the CDR3, the DNA is TGTGCCAGCAGCCAAGGTTACTCCGGCGGGTCGGGCGGAAACACCATATATTTT. The V and J genes are TRBV3-1 and TRBJ1-3, with D unclear. CDR3 length equals 18 residues. Trimming removed 1 base from V and 4 bases from J, with 20 bases in between. CDR1 and CDR2 from the germline V gene are LGHDT and YNNKEL (reference sequence). Variable domain in full (rest from reference TRBV3-1 and TRBJ1-3): DTAVSQTPKYLVTQMGNDKSIKCEQNLGHDTMYWYKQDSKKFLKIMFSYNNKELIINETVPNRFSPKSPDKAHLNLHINSLELGDSAVYFCASSQGYSGGSGGNTIYFGEGSWLTVV.

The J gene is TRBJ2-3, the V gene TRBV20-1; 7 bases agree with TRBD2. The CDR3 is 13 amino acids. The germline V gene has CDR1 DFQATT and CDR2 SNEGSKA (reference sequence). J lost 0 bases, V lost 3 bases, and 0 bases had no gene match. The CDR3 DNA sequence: TGCAGTGCTAGTAGCGGGAGCACAGATACGCAGTATTTT. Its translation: CSASSGSTDTQYF.

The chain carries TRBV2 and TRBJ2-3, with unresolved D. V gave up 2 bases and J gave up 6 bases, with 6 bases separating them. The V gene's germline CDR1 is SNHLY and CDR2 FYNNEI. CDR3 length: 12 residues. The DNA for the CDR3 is TGTGCCAGCAGTGAACGGTGGGATACGCAGTATTTT. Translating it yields CASSERWDTQYF. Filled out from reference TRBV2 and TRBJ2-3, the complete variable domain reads EPEVTQTPSHQVTQMGQEVILRCVPISNHLYFYWYRQILGQKVEFLVSFYNNEISEKSEIFDDQFSVERPDGSNFTLKIRSTKLEDSAMYFCASSERWDTQYFGPGTRLTVL.

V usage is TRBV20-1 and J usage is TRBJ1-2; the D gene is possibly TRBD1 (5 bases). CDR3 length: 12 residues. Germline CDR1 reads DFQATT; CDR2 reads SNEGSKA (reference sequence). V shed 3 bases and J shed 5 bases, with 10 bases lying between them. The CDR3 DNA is TGCAGTGCTAGTCAGGGCGCTTATGGCTACACCTTC. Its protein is CSASQGAYGYTF.

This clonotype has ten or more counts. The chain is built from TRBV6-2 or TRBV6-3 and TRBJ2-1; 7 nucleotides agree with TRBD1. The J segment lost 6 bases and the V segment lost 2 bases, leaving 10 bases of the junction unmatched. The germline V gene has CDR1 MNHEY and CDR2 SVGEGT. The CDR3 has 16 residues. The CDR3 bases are TGTGCCAGCAGTTACAATGACAGGGAAAGGGGCAATGAGCAGTTCTTC. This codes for CASSYNDRERGNEQFF.

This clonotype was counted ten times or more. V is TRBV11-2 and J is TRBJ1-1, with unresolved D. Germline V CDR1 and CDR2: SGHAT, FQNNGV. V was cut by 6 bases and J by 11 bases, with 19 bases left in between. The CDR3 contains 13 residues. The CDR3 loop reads CASSANGQVAAFF. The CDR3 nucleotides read TGTGCCAGCAGTGCAAACGGGCAGGTTGCGGCTTTCTTT.

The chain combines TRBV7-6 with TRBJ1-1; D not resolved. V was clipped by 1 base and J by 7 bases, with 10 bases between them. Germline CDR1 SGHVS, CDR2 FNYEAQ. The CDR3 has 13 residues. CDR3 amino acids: CASSLGEGGEAFF. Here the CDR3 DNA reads TGTGCCAGCAGCTTAGGGGAGGGTGGTGAAGCTTTCTTT.

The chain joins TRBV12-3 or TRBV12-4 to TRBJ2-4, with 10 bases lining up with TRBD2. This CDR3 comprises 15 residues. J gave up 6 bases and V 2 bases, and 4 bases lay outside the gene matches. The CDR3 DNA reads TGTGCCAGCAGTTTATCTAGCGGGGGTGGAAACATTCAGTACTTC. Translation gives CASSLSSGGGNIQYF.

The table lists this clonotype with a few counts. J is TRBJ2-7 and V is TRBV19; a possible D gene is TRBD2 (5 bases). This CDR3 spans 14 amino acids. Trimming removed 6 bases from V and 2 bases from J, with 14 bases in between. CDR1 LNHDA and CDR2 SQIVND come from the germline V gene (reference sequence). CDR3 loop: CASSALGLPYEQYF. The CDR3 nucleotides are TGTGCCAGTAGCGCCCTTGGACTTCCCTACGAGCAGTACTTC.

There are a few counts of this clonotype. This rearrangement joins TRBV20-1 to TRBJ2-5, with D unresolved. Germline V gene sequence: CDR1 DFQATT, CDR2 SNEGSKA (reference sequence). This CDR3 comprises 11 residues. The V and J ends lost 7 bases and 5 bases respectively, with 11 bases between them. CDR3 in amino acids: CSVEAGETQYF. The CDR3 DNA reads TGCAGTGTTGAGGCTGGGGAGACCCAGTACTTC.

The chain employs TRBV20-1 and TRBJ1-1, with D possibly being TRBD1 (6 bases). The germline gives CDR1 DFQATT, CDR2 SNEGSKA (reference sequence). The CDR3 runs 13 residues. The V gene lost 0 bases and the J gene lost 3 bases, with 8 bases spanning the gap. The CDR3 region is CSAREAGDTEAFF. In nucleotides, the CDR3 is TGCAGTGCTAGAGAGGCAGGGGACACTGAAGCTTTCTTT.

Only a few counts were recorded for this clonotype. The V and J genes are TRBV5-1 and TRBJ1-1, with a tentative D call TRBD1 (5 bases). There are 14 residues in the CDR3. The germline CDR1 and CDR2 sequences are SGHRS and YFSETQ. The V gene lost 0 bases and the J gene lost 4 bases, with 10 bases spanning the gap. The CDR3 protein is CASSLAVGGTEAFF. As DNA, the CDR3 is TGCGCCAGCAGCTTGGCCGTGGGGGGCACTGAAGCTTTCTTT.

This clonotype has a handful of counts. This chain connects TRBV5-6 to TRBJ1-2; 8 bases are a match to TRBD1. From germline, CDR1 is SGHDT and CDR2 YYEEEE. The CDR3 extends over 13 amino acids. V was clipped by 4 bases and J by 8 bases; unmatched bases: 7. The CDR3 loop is CASSPQGAEGYTF. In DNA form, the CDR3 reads TGTGCCAGCAGCCCCCAGGGGGCTGAAGGCTACACCTTC.